This TCR beta chain was profiled in a study of T-cell reconstitution after alpha-beta-depleted transplantation in children. Unique molecular identifiers were used to barcode this TCRbeta library. TCRdb processed the PCR reads anew with MiXCR; each CDR3 protein has one entry. The table records 490,000 or so distinct CDR3 sequences, around 12% of them present only once. This CDR3 spans 22 amino acids. V shed 0 bases and J 4 bases; nucleotides not matched to a gene: 22. Germline V gene data show CDR1 as MGHRA and CDR2 as YSYEKL. The receptor comes from a human donor who donated a stem cell graft to a child with combined immunodeficiency. This rearrangement joins TRBV4-1 to TRBJ2-5; 11 bases align to TRBD2. The sample in question was PBMCs from the stem cell graft donor, obtained from the stem cell graft. Here the CDR3 reads CASSQDGLGLAEDGGAGETQYF. CDR3 bases: TGCGCCAGCAGCCAAGATGGGCTGGGACTAGCGGAGGACGGGGGAGCTGGAGAGACCCAGTACTTC.